This T cell receptor beta chain was sequenced during a study of blood T cell repertoires in COVID-19. Study-level information: Spain, Italy and the United States supplied samples that represented acute and convalescent COVID-19.

Sequenced by immunoSEQ multiplex PCR; TCRdb stores in-frame clones only, minus some. This table has approximately 350,000 clones, more than 85% appearing once. Self-reported history from a screening survey and questionnaire set each donor's cohort. Recovered participants had two consecutive negative NP/OP PCR tests, healthcare professional clearance, or symptom resolution. V was trimmed by 4 bases and J by 4 bases, leaving 13 bases between them. Germline V gene sequence: CDR1 KGHSH, CDR2 LQKENI. CDR3 size: 14 residues. Material: PBMCs or T cells enriched from blood (not recorded which). The chain recombines TRBV18 with TRBJ1-1; TRBD1 might be the D (6 bases). This clonotype was obtained from a woman aged 30 to 39 who had recovered from COVID-19. The CDR3 DNA sequence: TGTGCCAGCTCACAAAGTAGGGGGGGCACTGAAGCTTTCTTT. Translated: CASSQSRGGTEAFF.